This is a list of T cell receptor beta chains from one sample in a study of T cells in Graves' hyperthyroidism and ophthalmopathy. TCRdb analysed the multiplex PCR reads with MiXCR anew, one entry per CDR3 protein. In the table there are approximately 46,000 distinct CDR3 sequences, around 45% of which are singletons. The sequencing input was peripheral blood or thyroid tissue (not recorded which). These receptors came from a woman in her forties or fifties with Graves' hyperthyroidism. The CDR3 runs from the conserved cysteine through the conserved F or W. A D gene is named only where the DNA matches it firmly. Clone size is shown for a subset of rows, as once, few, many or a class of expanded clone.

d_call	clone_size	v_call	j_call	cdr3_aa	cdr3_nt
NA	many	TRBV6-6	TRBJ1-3	CASSYGVHSGNTIYF	TGTGCCAGCAGTTACGGGGTTCACTCTGGAAACACCATATATTTT
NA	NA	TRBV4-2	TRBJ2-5	CASSQSPYQETQYF	TGTGCCAGCAGCCAAAGCCCTTACCAAGAGACCCAGTACTTC
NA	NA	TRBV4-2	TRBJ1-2	CASSQDRGTAYGYTF	TGTGCTAGCAGCCAAGATCGTGGGACGGCCTATGGCTACACCTTC
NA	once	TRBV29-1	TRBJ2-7	CSFPGGAGEQYF	TGCAGCTTTCCAGGCGGGGCGGGCGAGCAGTACTTC
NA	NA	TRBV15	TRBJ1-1	CATRQGPGAEAFF	TGTGCCACCAGACAGGGCCCTGGGGCTGAAGCTTTCTTT
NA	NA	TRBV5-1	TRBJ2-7	CASSRLPYEQYF	TGCGCCAGCAGCCGATTGCCCTACGAGCAGTACTTC
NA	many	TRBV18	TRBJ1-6	CASSPNQNSPLHF	TGTGCCAGCTCACCAAACCAGAATTCACCCCTCCACTTT
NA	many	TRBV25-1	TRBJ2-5	CASSRAGSQETQYF	TGTGCCAGCAGTAGGGCGGGCAGCCAAGAGACCCAGTACTTC
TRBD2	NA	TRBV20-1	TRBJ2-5	CSASDGGRAALKYF	TGCAGTGCTAGTGACGGAGGGAGGGCCGCCCTGAAGTACTTC
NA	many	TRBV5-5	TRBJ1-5	CASSLVGDQPQHF	TGTGCCAGCAGCTTGGTTGGAGATCAGCCCCAGCATTTT
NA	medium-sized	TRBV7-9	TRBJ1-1	CASSRGSVVTEAFF	TGTGCCAGCAGCAGAGGAAGTGTTGTTACTGAAGCTTTCTTT
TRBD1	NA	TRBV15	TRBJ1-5	CATGRDHRGLSNQPQHF	TGTGCCACCGGCAGAGATCACAGGGGGCTTAGCAATCAGCCCCAGCATTTT
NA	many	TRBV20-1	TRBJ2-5	CSARGGRETQYF	TGCAGTGCTAGGGGGGGCCGGGAGACCCAGTACTTC
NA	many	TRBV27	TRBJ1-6	CASSVQGQGSPLHF	TGTGCCAGCAGTGTGCAGGGTCAGGGTTCACCCCTCCACTTT
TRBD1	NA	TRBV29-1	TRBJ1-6	CSVGTGQSPLHF	TGCAGCGTTGGGACAGGGCAGTCACCCCTCCACTTT